This note documents a single TCR beta chain sequence. The authors prepared the TCRbeta library with unique molecular identifiers. TCRdb reprocessed the PCR reads via MiXCR and lists one record per CDR3 protein. The sample records nearly 550,000 distinct CDR3 sequences, around 19% being singletons. The sample originates from a study of T-cell reconstitution after alpha-beta-depleted transplantation in children. Trimming cost V 5 bases and J 8 bases, with 9 bases left between them. Per the germline V gene, CDR1 is SEHNR and CDR2 is FQNEAQ (reference sequence). The length of the CDR3 is 12 residues. The sample in question was PBMCs from the stem cell graft donor, obtained from the stem cell graft. The chain combines TRBV7-9 with TRBJ1-4; D gene unclear. The receptor's source is a human donor who donated a stem cell graft to a child with acute lymphoblastic leukemia. The DNA for the CDR3 is TGTGCCAGCAGCCCACATATCGAAAAACTGTTTTTT. It translates to CASSPHIEKLFF.